These 22 T cell receptor beta chains originate from one sample sequenced in a study of blood T cell repertoires in COVID-19. Measured with immunoSEQ multiplex PCR; TCRdb has only the in-frame clones, and not every one. The profile covers 90,000 or so clones, with roughly nine tenths appearing a single time and approximately 5.4% taken by the ten largest. The material sequenced was peripheral blood. All receptors come from a man in his sixties with COVID-19, enrolled during active disease.

The genes are TRBV7-9 and TRBJ2-6, with 10 bases aligning to TRBD1. Germline trimming cut 5 bases from V and 0 bases from J; bases unmatched to any gene: 7. The CDR3 extends over 18 amino acids. From germline, CDR1 is SEHNR and CDR2 FQNEAQ (reference sequence). The CDR3 DNA sequence: TGTGCCAGCAGCCCCTGGACAGGGGGTCTCTCTGGGGCCAACGTCCTGACTTTC. This gives the protein CASSPWTGGLSGANVLTF.

The chain uses TRBV18 and TRBJ2-5, with D possibly TRBD1 on 5 matching bases. CDR1 is KGHSH and CDR2 is LQKENI in the germline V gene. This CDR3 is built from 13 residues. Between the trimmed V and J ends, which lost 2 bases and 1 base, there was a span of 5 bases. CDR3 residues: CASSPDSQETQYF. DNA for the CDR3: TGTGCCAGCTCACCAGACAGCCAAGAGACCCAGTACTTC.

V and J are TRBV2 and TRBJ2-1; tentative D call: TRBD2 (5 bases). Per germline, CDR1 SNHLY and CDR2 FYNNEI. The CDR3 extends over 13 amino acids. V was clipped by 8 bases and J by 8 bases, with 16 bases between them. CDR3 loop: CASGVDPEDEQFF. In DNA form, the CDR3 reads TGTGCCAGCGGTGTCGACCCGGAGGATGAGCAGTTCTTC.

In this sample, this clone turned up once. This chain connects TRBV5-8 to TRBJ2-4, with D possibly TRBD1 on 6 matching bases. Germline-derived CDR1 and CDR2 are SGHTS and YDEGEE. This CDR3 is built from 17 residues. V shed 3 bases and J shed 0 bases, with 16 bases lying between them. The CDR3 DNA reads as TGTGCCAGCAGCTCCTTCGACAGGACCCTAGCCAAAAACATTCAGTACTTC. Its protein is CASSSFDRTLAKNIQYF.

The chain recombines TRBV30 with TRBJ1-1, with 7 bases identical to TRBD1. After removal of 3 bases from V and 4 bases from J, the junction contained 5 bases not matched to a gene. Germline CDR1 is GTSNPN and CDR2 is SVGIG (reference sequence). This CDR3 contains 13 residues. The CDR3 nucleotides are TGTGCCTGGAGCCGCGGGACAGCCACTGAAGCTTTCTTT. This translates into CAWSRGTATEAFF.

This chain joins TRBV21-1 and TRBJ1-6. TRBV21-1 is a recognized pseudogene. The CDR3 contains 18 residues. CDR3 residues: CASSQFPLIRGGNSPLHF. The CDR3 region has the DNA TGTGCCAGCAGCCAATTCCCCTTAATCCGGGGTGGCAATTCACCCCTCCACTTT.

The rearrangement links TRBV9 to TRBJ2-1; TRBD2 might be the D (6 bases). V was clipped by 0 bases and J by 8 bases, with 12 bases between them. The CDR3 is 14 amino acids. Germline CDR1 and CDR2: SGDLS and YYNGEE. CDR3 nucleotides: TGTGCCAGCAGCGTAGCGGGAGATTTCTATGAGCAGTTCTTC. Translating it yields CASSVAGDFYEQFF.

This clone showed up just once. V usage is TRBV4-1 and J usage is TRBJ2-2, with D possibly being TRBD2 (6 bases). The CDR3 spans 16 residues. Germline V lookup: CDR1 MGHRA, CDR2 YSYEKL. V lost 2 bases, J lost 0 bases, and 10 bases lay in between. The CDR3 nucleotides read TGCGCCAGCAGCCAAAGGGGACTGACGAACACCGGGGAGCTGTTTTTT. Its protein product is CASSQRGLTNTGELFF.

The V call is TRBV11-3, the J call TRBJ2-4, with D uncertain. Trimming cost V 3 bases and J 7 bases, with 13 bases left between them. In germline, CDR1 is SGHNT, CDR2 YENEEA. The CDR3 has 14 residues. The chain's CDR3 is CASSFGSPRNIQYF. The DNA of the CDR3 is TGTGCCAGCAGCTTCGGAAGCCCCAGGAACATTCAGTACTTC.

The chain combines TRBV5-8 with TRBJ1-6; D remains unclear. Trimming shortened V by 0 bases and J by 6 bases, and 4 bases separated the two germline ends. The CDR3 has 13 amino acids. The V gene's germline CDR1 is SGHTS and CDR2 YDEGEE. CDR3 nucleotides: TGTGCCAGCAGCTTGGGCGGTAATTCACCCCTCCACTTT. Its protein is CASSLGGNSPLHF.

V is TRBV5-1 and J is TRBJ1-3; TRBD1 matches 8 bases. The CDR3 covers 14 residues. V lost 3 bases and J lost 3; bases outside the gene matches: 2. Germline loops: CDR1 SGHRS, CDR2 YFSETQ. CDR3 nucleotides: TGCGCCAGCAGCTGGACAGGGTATGGAAACACCATATATTTT. Protein: CASSWTGYGNTIYF.

This chain connects TRBV14 to TRBJ2-1, with 8 positions matching TRBD2. Losses at the gene ends were 5 bases for V and 4 bases for J; bases not matched to a gene: 7. Per germline, CDR1 SGHDN and CDR2 FVKESK. The CDR3 has 15 residues. This CDR3 is CASSNGLAGYNEQFF. In DNA form, the CDR3 reads TGTGCCAGCAGCAACGGGCTAGCGGGTTACAATGAGCAGTTCTTC.

V is TRBV29-1 and J is TRBJ1-1; D is perhaps TRBD1 (5 bases). The length of the CDR3 is 12 residues. The germline gives CDR1 SQVTM, CDR2 ANQGSEA. V gave up 4 bases and J gave up 0 bases, with 6 bases separating them. The CDR3 DNA sequence: TGCAGCGTTGGGACAATGAACACTGAAGCTTTCTTT. It codes for CSVGTMNTEAFF.

The chain couples TRBV14 to TRBJ1-1; D unclear. Germline V gene lookup returns CDR1 SGHDN and CDR2 FVKESK. The V gene lost 3 bases and the J gene lost 4 bases, with 21 bases spanning the gap. The length of the CDR3 is 17 residues. This chain's CDR3 is CASSQGGQRWGFTEAFF. CDR3 nucleotide sequence: TGTGCCAGCAGCCAGGGAGGGCAGAGGTGGGGATTCACTGAAGCTTTCTTT.

The genes are TRBV15 and TRBJ1-2, with D perhaps TRBD1 (6 bases). The CDR3 covers 14 residues. Per germline, CDR1 LNHNV and CDR2 YYDKDF (reference sequence). Between the trimmed V and J ends, which lost 0 bases and 8 bases, there was a span of 13 bases. The CDR3 reads CATSRDRGGRGYTF. For the CDR3, the DNA is TGTGCCACCAGCAGAGATCGGGGGGGGCGCGGCTACACCTTC.

V gene TRBV6-6 combines with J gene TRBJ1-2, with 10 bases identical to TRBD1. The CDR3 extends over 16 amino acids. CDR1 is MNHNY, CDR2 SVGAGI, per germline (reference sequence). The ends lost 7 bases at V and 2 bases at J; junction bases unmatched: 10. The CDR3 protein is CASTPGQGIENYGYTF. DNA of the CDR3: TGTGCCAGCACCCCGGGACAGGGGATTGAAAACTATGGCTACACCTTC.

The chain uses TRBV30 and TRBJ1-1; perhaps TRBD1 as D (5 bases). Deletions cut 0 bases from V and 1 base from J, with 6 bases between. The germline gives CDR1 GTSNPN, CDR2 SVGIG (reference sequence). There are 13 residues in the CDR3. The CDR3 bases are TGTGCCTGGAGTGTGGGGCAGAACACTGAAGCTTTCTTT. Residues: CAWSVGQNTEAFF.

This chain uses TRBV1 with TRBJ2-6; the table assigns TRBD1, which was not confirmed against the DNA. TRBV1 corresponds to a pseudogene. The CDR3 is made up of 13 amino acids. CDR3 bases: TGCACCAGCAGGCAGGTTGGGGCCAACGTCCTGACTTTC. Amino acid sequence: CTSRQVGANVLTF.

The rearrangement uses TRBV6-5 and TRBJ2-7; TRBD1 agrees at 7 bases. Losses at the gene ends were 5 bases for V and 0 bases for J; bases not matched to a gene: 4. The length of the CDR3 is 14 residues. Looked up from germline, CDR1 is MNHEY and CDR2 is SVGAGI. The CDR3 spells CASSRTGDSYEQYF. CDR3 DNA: TGTGCCAGCAGTAGAACAGGGGACTCCTACGAGCAGTACTTC.

V and J are TRBV3-1 (or the pseudogene TRBV3-2) and TRBJ2-7, with 7 nucleotides matching TRBD2. The trim removed 4 bases at V and 0 bases at J, leaving 6 bases unmatched. The CDR3 has 15 residues. Germline-derived CDR1 and CDR2 are LGHDT and YNNKEL (reference sequence). CDR3 coding DNA: TGTGCCAGCAGCCCCCCCGAGCGGGGCTCCTACGAGCAGTACTTC. Translated: CASSPPERGSYEQYF.

The chain links TRBV6-5 to TRBJ1-4, with a weak D call TRBD1 (6 bases). Germline CDR1 is MNHEY and CDR2 is SVGAGI. This CDR3 is built from 14 residues. The V and J ends lost 0 bases and 8 bases respectively, with 10 bases between them. The CDR3 spells CASSYSSQGEKLFF. The CDR3 DNA reads TGTGCCAGCAGTTACTCGAGTCAGGGGGAAAAACTGTTTTTT.

The CDR3 sequence is CASSLSATGVHTF. The CDR3 coding sequence is TGTGCCAGCAGCTTATCCGCGACAGGGGTTCACACCTTC. V is TRBV7-9 and J is TRBJ1-2; TRBD1 matches 8 bases. The length of the CDR3 is 13 residues. Germline values: CDR1 SEHNR, CDR2 FQNEAQ (reference sequence). V dropped 2 bases and J dropped 12; count of bases not matched to a gene: 8.